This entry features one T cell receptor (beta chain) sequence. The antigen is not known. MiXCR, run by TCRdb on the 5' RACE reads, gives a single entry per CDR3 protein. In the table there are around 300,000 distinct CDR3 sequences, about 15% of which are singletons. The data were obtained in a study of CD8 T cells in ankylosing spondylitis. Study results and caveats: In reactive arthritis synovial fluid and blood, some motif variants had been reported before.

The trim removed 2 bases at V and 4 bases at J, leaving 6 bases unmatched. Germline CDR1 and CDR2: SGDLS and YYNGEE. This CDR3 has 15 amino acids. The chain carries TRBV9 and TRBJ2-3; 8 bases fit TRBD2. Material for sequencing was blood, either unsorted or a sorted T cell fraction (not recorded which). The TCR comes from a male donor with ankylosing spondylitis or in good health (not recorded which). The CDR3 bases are TGTGCCAGCAGCGTCGGGGCGGGAGGCGCAGATACGCAGTATTTT. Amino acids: CASSVGAGGADTQYF.